The sequence of this T cell receptor beta chain was determined in a study of blood T cell repertoires in COVID-19 (TCRdb year 2020). For the wider study: Samples covering the acute and convalescent phases of COVID-19 were provided by collaborators in the United States, Italy and Spain. The dataset comprised deeply sampled blood TCRbeta repertoires from subjects exposed to, actively infected with, or recovered from COVID-19. Sample metadata almost always included a de-identified subject ID, COVID-19 status, age in years and sex. Samples came from the ongoing ImmuneRACE study (first 160 participants) plus 1,254 subjects from 6 global collaborators. The repertoires were released in a freely available public database meant as a resource for research on the immune response to SARS-CoV-2. The material from the prospective study consisted of cDNA or gDNA derived from T cells, B-cell-depleted T cells, or PBMCs. Where available, HLA class I and class II types were taken from metadata supplied by the sample provider and were not determined by assay-based typing.

The germline V end is reduced by 1 base and the J end by 4 bases; junction bases left unmatched: 14. Via the germline V gene, CDR1 is MGHRA and CDR2 YSYEKL. Its CDR3 holds 18 amino acids, cysteine through phenylalanine. Only CDR3 DNA is held: 54 bases, read in frame from base 1. TCRbeta CDR3 regions were amplified from genomic DNA using the immunoSEQ Assay, a bias-controlled multiplex PCR. The authors' pipeline ran thus. The number of nucleated cells in each sample was estimated by amplification of reference gene primers within the assay. To quantify the absolute abundance of each unique TCRbeta CDR3 rearrangement, sequence reads were collapsed and filtered. For each sample, productive Simpson clonality was calculated as the square root of Simpson's diversity index across productive rearrangements. Sourced from immuneACCESS, this table was stored by TCRdb with only in-frame sequences that have V and J called. A share of the clones is absent; for the studies checked, an unresolved V gene accounts for under half, and the remainder has no known explanation. Clone size and the V and J calls come from that table; the DNA yielded D and trimming. This sample lists 100,000 to 150,000 clones; less than 90% were detected once. 12% of the sample is taken by the ten largest.

Study-wide findings and limitations: The quantity of clinical and demographic metadata differed by source and by participant and was supplied without curation.

A note on this clone: Its target antigen remains unknown. Base qualities were left out, and no much larger clone turns up one base away.

A second Seattle source provided samples from volunteer blood donors who had recovered from COVID-19. Each collaborating institution followed its own protocols to collect whole blood in K2EDTA tubes. Collaborator samples were shipped for TCRbeta analysis as frozen whole blood, isolated PBMCs, or DNA extracted from either sample type. This receptor was taken from a woman younger than 45 who had recovered from COVID-19. In this chain, TRBV4-1 is recombined with TRBJ1-2; 8 middle bases align to TRBD1. Sequenced sample: peripheral blood. The CDR3 has the sequence CASSQVVLPGGTLYGYTF. The DNA is TGCGCCAGCAGCCAAGTGGTTTTACCAGGGGGCACACTCTATGGCTACACCTTC.